These 8 T cell receptor beta chains originate from one sample sequenced in a study of T cells in Graves' hyperthyroidism and ophthalmopathy. From RNA transcripts, TCR beta CDR3 regions were amplified. HTBI primers were used for first-round RT-PCR of the TCR CDR3. TCRdb redid the calling of the multiplex PCR reads with MiXCR, one entry per CDR3 protein. The repertoire holds a few hundred thousand distinct CDR3 sequences, with under 60% as singletons. Sequenced material: peripheral blood or thyroid tissue (not recorded which). Receptor source: a woman aged 18-30 years with Graves' hyperthyroidism.

For the CDR3, the DNA is TGTGCCAGCGGGTGGCAGGGCAGGGGGACCTACGAGCAGTACTTC. It specifies CASGWQGRGTYEQYF. The chain uses TRBV7-9 and TRBJ2-7, with 7 nucleotides matching TRBD1. V dropped 8 bases and J dropped 2; count of bases not matched to a gene: 12. This CDR3 comprises 15 residues. Germline V gene sequence: CDR1 SEHNR, CDR2 FQNEAQ (reference sequence).

In its sample, this clonotype was seen a few times. The rearrangement links TRBV6-1 to TRBJ2-7; D tentatively fits TRBD1 or TRBD2 (5 bases each). Germline assignment: CDR1 MNHNS and CDR2 SASEGT. The CDR3 is 16 residues long. V lost 5 bases and J 2 bases, leaving 19 bases between the germline ends. CDR3 DNA sequence: TGTGCCAGCAGTTCCCGGCGAGGGGCGACTACCTACGAGCAGTACTTC. It translates to CASSSRRGATTYEQYF.

The gene calls are TRBV12-3 or TRBV12-4 and TRBJ2-7, with D possibly being TRBD2 (6 bases). Near its end, the DNA agrees better with TRBJ2-1, so the J call may be wrong. This CDR3 is built from 11 residues. Here the CDR3 reads CASTSGNEQFF. The CDR3, as DNA: TGTGCCAGCACCAGCGGGAATGAGCAGTTCTTC.

With respect to this clonotype: Lacking the conserved final phenylalanine or tryptophan, this CDR3 likely reflects a read error. It is unclear where the CDR3 begins or ends on the DNA, so no DNA is shown, and the CDR3 is as TCRdb lists it. The chain has TRBV20-1 and TRBJ1-4. From germline, CDR1 is DFQATT and CDR2 SNEGSKA (reference sequence). The CDR3 is made up of 10 amino acids, end residues included. CDR3: CSASQPGLAG.

This clonotype was seen at least ten times. The chain employs TRBV12-3 or TRBV12-4 and TRBJ2-2; 10 nucleotides match TRBD1. This CDR3 region has 16 residues. V was pared by 4 bases and J by 3 bases, with 5 bases of the junction left unmatched. CDR3 DNA sequence: TGTGCCAGCAGTTCCCCGGGGACAGGGGACACCGGGGAGCTGTTTTTT. Amino acids: CASSSPGTGDTGELFF.

As regards this clonotype: The final CDR3 position lacks the conserved phenylalanine or tryptophan, pointing to a likely read error. The DNA is omitted, as the CDR3 cannot be located on it reliably, and the CDR3 follows TCRdb's listing. CDR3 in amino acids: CATSATPD. The gene calls are TRBV24-1 and TRBJ1-2. CDR1 and CDR2 from the germline V gene are KGHDR and SFDVKD. The CDR3 has 8 residues if both end residues are counted.

V is TRBV7-6 and J is TRBJ2-6, with 8 bases fitting TRBD2. The CDR3 length is 19 residues. J gave up 0 bases and V 1 base, and 8 bases lay outside the gene matches. CDR1 SGHVS and CDR2 FNYEAQ come from the germline V gene. CDR3 amino acids: CASSLEVAGLNSGANVLTF. CDR3 in DNA: TGTGCCAGCAGCTTAGAAGTAGCGGGATTAAACTCTGGGGCCAACGTCCTGACTTTC.

This clonotype came up many times. The V gene is TRBV12-3 or TRBV12-4, the J gene TRBJ1-4; D unclear. The CDR3 loop spans 11 amino acids. The V and J ends lost 3 bases and 8 bases respectively, with 4 bases between them. The CDR3 DNA follows: TGTGCCAGCAGTTTCCTAGAAAAACTGTTTTTT. As protein: CASSFLEKLFF.